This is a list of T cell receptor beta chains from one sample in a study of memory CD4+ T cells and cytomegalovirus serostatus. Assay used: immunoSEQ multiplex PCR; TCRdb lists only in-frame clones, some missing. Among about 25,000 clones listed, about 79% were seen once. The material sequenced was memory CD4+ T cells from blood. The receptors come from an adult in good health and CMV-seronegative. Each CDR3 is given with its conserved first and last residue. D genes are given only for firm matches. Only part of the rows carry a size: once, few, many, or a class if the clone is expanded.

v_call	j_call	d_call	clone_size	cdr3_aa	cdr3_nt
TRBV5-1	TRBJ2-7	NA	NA	CASSPMRGGSYEQYF	TGCGCCAGCAGCCCTATGCGGGGAGGTTCCTACGAGCAGTACTTC
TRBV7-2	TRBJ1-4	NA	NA	CASSSTGTNEKLFF	TGTGCCAGCAGCTCCACAGGGACCAATGAAAAACTGTTTTTT
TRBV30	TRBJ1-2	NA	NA	CACRGGDYGYTF	TGTGCCTGCCGCGGGGGGGACTATGGCTACACCTTC
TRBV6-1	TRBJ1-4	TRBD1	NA	CASRTGDDNEKLFF	TGTGCCAGCAGGACAGGGGACGATAATGAAAAACTGTTTTTT
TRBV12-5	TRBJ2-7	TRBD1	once	CASGLVIGTGMNSSYEQYF	TGTGCTAGTGGTTTGGTAATAGGGACAGGGATGAATTCAAGCTACGAGCAGTACTTC
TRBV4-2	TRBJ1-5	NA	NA	CASSQDGQANQPQHF	TGTGCCAGCAGCCAAGATGGCCAGGCTAATCAGCCCCAGCATTTT
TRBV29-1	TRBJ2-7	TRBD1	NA	CSVRGTVFYEQYF	TGCAGCGTGCGAGGGACAGTTTTCTACGAGCAGTACTTC
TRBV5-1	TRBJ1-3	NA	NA	CASSLLQVDSGNTIYF	TGCGCCAGCAGTCTACTACAGGTGGACTCTGGAAACACCATATATTTT
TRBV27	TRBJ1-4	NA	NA	CASSFEGQPNEKLFF	TGTGCCAGCAGTTTCGAAGGACAGCCTAATGAAAAACTGTTTTTT
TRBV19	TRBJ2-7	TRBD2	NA	CATGPGLAGGEQYF	TGTGCCACTGGTCCGGGACTAGCGGGAGGTGAGCAGTACTTC
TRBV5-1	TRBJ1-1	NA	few	CASSLVGQNTEAFF	TGCGCCAGCAGCTTGGTAGGACAGAACACTGAAGCTTTCTTT
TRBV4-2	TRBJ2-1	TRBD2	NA	CASSQDRGGNYNEQFF	TGTGCCAGCAGCCAAGATCGGGGAGGGAACTACAATGAGCAGTTCTTC
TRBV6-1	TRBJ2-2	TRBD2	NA	CASRTTSGGVGELFF	TGTGCCAGCAGGACTACTAGCGGGGGCGTCGGGGAGCTGTTTTTT
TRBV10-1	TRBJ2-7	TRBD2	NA	CASQHERDREQYF	TGCGCCAGCCAACATGAGCGGGATCGCGAGCAGTACTTC
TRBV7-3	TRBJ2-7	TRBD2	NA	CASSLTTSHEQYF	TGTGCCAGCAGCTTAACGACTAGCCACGAGCAGTACTTC
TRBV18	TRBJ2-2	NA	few	CASSPTEELFF	TGTGCCAGCTCACCCACGGAGGAGCTGTTTTTT
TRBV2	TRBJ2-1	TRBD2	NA	CASSDWSSGLYNEQFF	TGTGCCAGCAGTGATTGGTCTAGCGGACTCTACAATGAGCAGTTCTTC
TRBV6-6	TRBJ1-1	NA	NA	CASSYSVNTEAFF	TGTGCCAGCAGTTATTCCGTGAACACTGAAGCTTTCTTT
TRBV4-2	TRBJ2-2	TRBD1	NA	CASSQGDRGSGGFPNTGELFF	TGTGCCAGCAGCCAGGGGGACAGGGGGTCCGGCGGATTCCCGAACACCGGGGAGCTGTTTTTT
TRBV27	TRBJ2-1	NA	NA	CASSLSLGSNEQFF	TGTGCCAGCAGTCTTTCGTTGGGCTCCAATGAGCAGTTCTTC
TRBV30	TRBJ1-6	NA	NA	CAWSPGESYNSPLHF	TGTGCCTGGAGCCCAGGGGAGTCCTATAATTCACCCCTCCACTTT
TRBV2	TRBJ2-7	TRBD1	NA	CASTKTGDSYEQYF	TGTGCCAGCACCAAGACAGGGGACTCCTACGAGCAGTACTTC
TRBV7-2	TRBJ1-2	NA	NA	CASSLTGGGFTF	TGTGCCAGCAGCTTAACTGGGGGTGGATTTACCTTC
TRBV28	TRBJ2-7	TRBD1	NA	CASSSGTVTYEQYF	TGTGCCAGCAGTTCCGGGACAGTCACCTACGAGCAGTACTTC
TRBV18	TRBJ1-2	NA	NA	CASSPAGEHGYTF	TGTGCCAGCTCACCGGCGGGGGAGCATGGCTACACCTTC
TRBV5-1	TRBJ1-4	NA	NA	CASSLSLGVERKLFF	TGCGCCAGCAGCTTGTCGTTGGGGGTTGAAAGAAAACTGTTTTTT
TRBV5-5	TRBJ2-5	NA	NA	CASSATGETQYF	TGTGCCAGCAGCGCCACAGGGGAGACCCAGTACTTC
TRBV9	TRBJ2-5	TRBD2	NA	CASSRLGGGSETQYF	TGTGCCAGCAGCAGACTTGGGGGGGGTTCAGAGACCCAGTACTTC
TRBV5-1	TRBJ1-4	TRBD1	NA	CASSLTWTGSNEKLFF	TGCGCCAGCAGCTTGACGTGGACAGGGTCAAATGAAAAACTGTTTTTT
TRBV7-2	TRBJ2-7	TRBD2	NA	CASSLGGTSGRAMYEQYF	TGTGCCAGCAGCTTAGGTGGGACTAGCGGGAGGGCCATGTACGAGCAGTACTTC
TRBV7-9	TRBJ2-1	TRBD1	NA	CASSLFGTGHNEQFF	TGTGCCAGCAGCTTATTTGGGACAGGGCACAATGAGCAGTTCTTC
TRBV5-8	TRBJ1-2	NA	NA	CASSLGVSYGYTF	TGTGCCAGCAGCTTGGGGGTCAGCTATGGCTACACCTTC
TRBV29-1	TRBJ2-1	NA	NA	CSVNQRAGYNEQFF	TGCAGCGTGAACCAAAGGGCTGGCTACAATGAGCAGTTCTTC
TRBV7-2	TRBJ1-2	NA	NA	CASSLGLRSTF	TGTGCCAGCAGCTTGGGACTGCGCTCCACCTTC
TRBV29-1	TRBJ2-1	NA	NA	CSVGDSTYNEQFF	TGCAGCGTTGGCGACAGCACATACAATGAGCAGTTCTTC
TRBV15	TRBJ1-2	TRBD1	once	CATSRGGQGSGGYTF	TGTGCCACCAGCAGGGGGGGACAGGGGTCGGGAGGCTACACCTTC
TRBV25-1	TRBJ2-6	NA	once	CASRSPGILPGANVLTF	TGTGCCAGCAGATCCCCTGGCATTTTACCTGGGGCCAACGTCCTGACTTTC
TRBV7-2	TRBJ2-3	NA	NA	CASSPRAVGNTQYF	TGTGCCAGCAGCCCGAGGGCCGTTGGAAATACGCAGTATTTT
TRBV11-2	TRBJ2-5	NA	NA	CASSLDRVQETQYF	TGTGCCAGCAGCTTAGACAGGGTCCAAGAGACCCAGTACTTC
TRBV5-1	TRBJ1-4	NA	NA	CASSSQGGTNEKLFF	TGCGCCAGCAGCTCCCAAGGGGGGACTAATGAAAAACTGTTTTTT
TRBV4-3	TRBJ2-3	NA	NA	CASSQGLETWDTQYF	TGCGCCAGCAGCCAAGGACTGGAGACGTGGGATACGCAGTATTTT
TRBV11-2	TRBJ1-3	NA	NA	CASSLRPERVGNTIYF	TGTGCCAGCAGCTTACGTCCTGAGAGAGTTGGAAACACCATATATTTT
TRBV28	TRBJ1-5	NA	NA	CASSLLRGISNQPQHF	TGTGCCAGCAGCCTTCTGAGGGGCATTAGCAATCAGCCCCAGCATTTT
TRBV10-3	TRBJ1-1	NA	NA	CAISGGAAYTEAFF	TGTGCCATCAGTGGAGGTGCGGCTTACACTGAAGCTTTCTTT
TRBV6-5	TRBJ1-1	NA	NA	CASSYNQGWGAFF	TGTGCCAGCAGTTACAATCAGGGATGGGGAGCTTTCTTT
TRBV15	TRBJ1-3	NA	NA	CATSRVGRSSSGNTIYF	TGTGCCACCAGCAGAGTTGGCAGGTCGAGCTCTGGAAACACCATATATTTT
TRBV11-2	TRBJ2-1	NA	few	CASSLGVKRVGSSYNEQFF	TGTGCCAGCAGCTTAGGGGTTAAGCGGGTGGGTAGCTCCTACAATGAGCAGTTCTTC